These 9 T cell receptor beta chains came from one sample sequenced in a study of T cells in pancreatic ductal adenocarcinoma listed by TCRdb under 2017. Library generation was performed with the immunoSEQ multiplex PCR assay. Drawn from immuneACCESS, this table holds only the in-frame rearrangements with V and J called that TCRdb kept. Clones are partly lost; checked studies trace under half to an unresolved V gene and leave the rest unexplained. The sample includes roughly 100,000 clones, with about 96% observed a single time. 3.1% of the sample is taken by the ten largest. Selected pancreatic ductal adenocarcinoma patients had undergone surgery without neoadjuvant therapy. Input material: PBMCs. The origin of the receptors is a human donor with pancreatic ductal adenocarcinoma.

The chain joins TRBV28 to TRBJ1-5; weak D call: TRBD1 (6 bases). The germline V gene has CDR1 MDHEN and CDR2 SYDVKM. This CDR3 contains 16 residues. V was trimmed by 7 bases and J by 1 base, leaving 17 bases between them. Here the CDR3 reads CASNLPRGASNQPQHF. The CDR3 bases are TGTGCCAGCAACCTTCCGCGGGGGGCGAGCAATCAGCCCCAGCATTTT.

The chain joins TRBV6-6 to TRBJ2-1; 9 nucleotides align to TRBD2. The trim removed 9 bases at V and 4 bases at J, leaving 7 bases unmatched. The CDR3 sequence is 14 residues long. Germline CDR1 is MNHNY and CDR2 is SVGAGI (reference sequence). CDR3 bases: TGTGCCAGTAATAGCGGGAGAGGATACAATGAGCAGTTCTTC. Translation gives CASNSGRGYNEQFF.

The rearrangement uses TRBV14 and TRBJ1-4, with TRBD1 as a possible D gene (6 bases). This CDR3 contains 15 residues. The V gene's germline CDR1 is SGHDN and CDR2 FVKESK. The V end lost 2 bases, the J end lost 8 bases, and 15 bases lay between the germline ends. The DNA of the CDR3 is TGTGCCAGCAGCCAACGGAACAGGGCTAGGGAAAAACTGTTTTTT. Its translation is CASSQRNRAREKLFF.

The DNA of the CDR3 is TGTGCCAGCAGTTTAGGACAGGAGATATATGGCTACACCTTC. Residues: CASSLGQEIYGYTF. The gene calls are TRBV28 and TRBJ1-2; 7 bases line up with TRBD1. The germline CDR1 and CDR2 sequences are MDHEN and SYDVKM. The CDR3 runs 14 residues. J was trimmed by 5 bases and V by 2 bases; bases with no gene match: 5.

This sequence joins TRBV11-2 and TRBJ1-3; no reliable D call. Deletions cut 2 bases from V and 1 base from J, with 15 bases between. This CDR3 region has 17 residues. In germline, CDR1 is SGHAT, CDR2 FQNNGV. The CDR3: CASSLMRGWGSGNTIYF. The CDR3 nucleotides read TGTGCCAGCAGCTTAATGCGGGGATGGGGTTCTGGAAACACCATATATTTT.

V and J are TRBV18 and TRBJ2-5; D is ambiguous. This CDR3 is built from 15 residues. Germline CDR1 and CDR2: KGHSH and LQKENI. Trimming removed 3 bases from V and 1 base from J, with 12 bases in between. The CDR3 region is CASSPLGDPQETQYF. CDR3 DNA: TGTGCCAGCTCACCCTTGGGCGACCCCCAAGAGACCCAGTACTTC.

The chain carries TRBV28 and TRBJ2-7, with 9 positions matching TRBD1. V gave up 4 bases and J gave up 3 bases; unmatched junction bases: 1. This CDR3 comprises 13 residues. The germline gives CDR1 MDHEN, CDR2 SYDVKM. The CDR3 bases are TGTGCCAGCAGTTCGGACAGGGGCTACGAGCAGTACTTC. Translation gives CASSSDRGYEQYF.

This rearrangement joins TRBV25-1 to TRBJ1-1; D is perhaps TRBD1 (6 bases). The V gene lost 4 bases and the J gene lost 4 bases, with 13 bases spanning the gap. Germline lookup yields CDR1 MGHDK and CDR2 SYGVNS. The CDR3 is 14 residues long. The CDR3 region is CASSARTGSTEAFF. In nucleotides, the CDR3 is TGTGCCAGCAGTGCCCGAACAGGGAGCACTGAAGCTTTCTTT.

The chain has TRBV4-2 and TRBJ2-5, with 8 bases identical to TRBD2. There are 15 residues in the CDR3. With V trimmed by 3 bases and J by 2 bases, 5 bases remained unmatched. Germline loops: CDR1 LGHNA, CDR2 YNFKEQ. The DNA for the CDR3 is TGTGCCAGCAGCCACCCGGGGGGGGGACAAGAGACCCAGTACTTC. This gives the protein CASSHPGGGQETQYF.